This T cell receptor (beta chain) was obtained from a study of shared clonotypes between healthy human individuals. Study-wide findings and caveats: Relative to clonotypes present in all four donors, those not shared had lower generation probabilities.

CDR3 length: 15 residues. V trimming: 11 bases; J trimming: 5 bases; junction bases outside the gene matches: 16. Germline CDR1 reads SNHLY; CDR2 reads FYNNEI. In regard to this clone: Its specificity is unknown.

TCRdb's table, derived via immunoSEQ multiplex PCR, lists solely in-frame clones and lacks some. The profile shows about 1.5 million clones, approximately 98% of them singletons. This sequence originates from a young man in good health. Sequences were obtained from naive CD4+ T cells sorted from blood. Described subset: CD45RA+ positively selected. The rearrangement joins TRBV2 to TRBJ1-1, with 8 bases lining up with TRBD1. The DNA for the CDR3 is TGTGCCGACAGACAGGGGTCTTTTACGGGGACTGAAGCTTTCTTT. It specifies CADRQGSFTGTEAFF.